Here is one T cell receptor (beta chain) with its context. Its specificity is not known. Profiled with immunoSEQ multiplex PCR; TCRdb holds only in-frame clones, not every one. Among approximately 620,000 clones listed, roughly 97% were seen once. Per germline, CDR1 WNHNN and CDR2 SYGVQD (reference sequence). Trimming removed 0 bases at V and 7 bases at J, with 12 bases between. The CDR3 has 15 amino acids. Into CD45RA+ naive and CD45RA-negative memory subsets, the CD4+ cells were split. These data belong to a study of shared clonotypes between healthy human individuals. Background on the study: Donors, aged 18 to 49, were a couple of women and a few men.

Findings and caveats of the study: Naive subsets generally exceeded memory subsets in estimated richness. Generation probability values for non-shared clonotypes were lower than those for clonotypes shared by all four donors.

The source is a woman aged 25 to 39 in good health. The chain employs TRBV10-1 and TRBJ2-2; D might be TRBD2 (6 bases). Sequencing used naive CD4+ T cells sorted from blood. Documented subset: CD45RA+ positively selected. This chain's CDR3 is CASSESGGRSGELFF. CDR3 bases: TGCGCCAGCAGTGAGTCGGGGGGAAGGAGCGGGGAGCTGTTTTTT.